The clone carrying this TCR beta chain was counted many times. Its target is unknown. This sample was included in a study of breast tumors, draining lymph nodes, adjacent tissues. Regarding the study as a whole: Data fit most tumor T cells coming from lymph node, expanding in tumor. Compared with lymph nodes, tumors were less diverse; compared with nontumor tissue, more.

CDR1 SGHRS and CDR2 YFSETQ come from the germline V gene. This CDR3 is built from 13 residues. V lost 5 bases to trimming and J lost 3 bases, with 10 bases between them. The lymph nodes were axillary draining lymph nodes from breast cancer patients. One entry per CDR3 protein, called by TCRdb with MiXCR from the multiplex PCR reads. The table lists fewer than 150,000 distinct CDR3 sequences, 21% of them singletons. The sequence was collected from a female donor with breast cancer. Some clones in this sample may be carry-over from other donors' samples. The chain employs TRBV5-1 and TRBJ2-3, with D perhaps matching TRBD1 (6 bases). The sequenced material came from axillary lymph node tissue. CDR3 region: CASSSDRTDTQYF. DNA of the CDR3: TGCGCCAGCAGTTCTGACAGGACAGATACGCAGTATTTT.